These T cell receptor beta chains were read from a single sample in a study of cytomegalovirus exposure and HLA in healthy donors. Profiled with immunoSEQ multiplex PCR; TCRdb holds only in-frame clones, not every one. The table has some 120,000 clones, 75% to 90% seen once. The source material was PBMCs. The receptors derive from a man aged 25-45 years in good health and CMV-seronegative. The CDR3 runs from the conserved cysteine through the conserved F or W. D genes are given only for firm matches. Clone size is not always given. Where it is, it says once, few, many or a class for expanded clones.

.,TRBV9,.,TRBJ1-1,TGTGCCAGCAGCTCCGAGGGCAGGAACACTGAAGCTTTCTTT,CASSSEGRNTEAFF
once,TRBV6-1,.,TRBJ2-3,TGTGCCAGCAGTGAAGGGGCGGGATCCGCAGATACGCAGTATTTT,CASSEGAGSADTQYF
.,TRBV5-1,TRBD1,TRBJ2-3,TGCGCCAGCAGCCCCTACGCAGGGGGCTTGGGGACAGATACGCAGTATTTT,CASSPYAGGLGTDTQYF
.,TRBV7-6,.,TRBJ2-5,TGTGCCAGCAGCCCTAATTTTGAGACCCAGTACTTC,CASSPNFETQYF
.,TRBV29-1,.,TRBJ1-2,TGCAGCGCCGGGGAGGGGGGCTCTAACTATGGCTACCCCTTC,CSAGEGGSNYGYPF
.,TRBV5-1,TRBD2,TRBJ2-7,TGCGCCAGCAGCTTGGGGCGACTAGCGGGAGAGGACGAGCAGTACTTC,CASSLGRLAGEDEQYF
.,TRBV10-3,.,TRBJ1-3,TGTGCCATCAGAACCGGGATCGGAAAAGGAGAGAGTTCTGGAAACACCATATATTTT,CAIRTGIGKGESSGNTIYF
.,TRBV30,TRBD2,TRBJ2-7,TGTGCCTGTCGACTAGCGGGAGACTACGAGCAGTACTTC,CACRLAGDYEQYF
few,TRBV18,.,TRBJ1-2,TGTGCCAGCTCACCACCGGGAGGGAGCCGCTATGGCTACACCTTC,CASSPPGGSRYGYTF
.,TRBV6-6,TRBD2,TRBJ2-7,TGTGCCAGCATAGGTTGGGCGGGAGTGAGGTACGAGCAGTACTTC,CASIGWAGVRYEQYF
.,TRBV7-8,.,TRBJ2-7,TGTGCCAGCAGCTCCACAGGCTGGGGAGGTGGAGACGAGCAGTACTTC,CASSSTGWGGGDEQYF
.,TRBV4-3,.,TRBJ2-7,TGCGCCAGCAGCCAAGCCCTAACTAGCCCCACCTCCTACGAGCAGTACTTC,CASSQALTSPTSYEQYF
.,TRBV4-2,.,TRBJ2-7,TGTGCCAGCAGCCAAAGGATGGGCAGAACCTACGAGCAGTACTTC,CASSQRMGRTYEQYF
.,TRBV29-1,.,TRBJ2-7,TGCAGCGTTGAAACGGGCAGCCCCGGGGGCGAGCAGTACTTC,CSVETGSPGGEQYF
.,TRBV7-9,.,TRBJ1-1,TGTGCCAGCAGCTTAGTCAGGGGGAACACTGAAGCTTTCTTT,CASSLVRGNTEAFF
.,TRBV7-9,.,TRBJ2-5,TGTTCCAGCAGCCCCCTTCAAGAGACCCAGTACTTC,CSSSPLQETQYF
.,TRBV6-5,.,TRBJ2-7,TGTGCCAGCAGTTACCGGCAGGACTACGAGCAGTACTTC,CASSYRQDYEQYF
.,TRBV9,.,TRBJ1-2,TGTGCCAGCAGGCCCGCAGATGCGGGCTATGGCTACACCTTC,CASRPADAGYGYTF
few,TRBV5-6,TRBD2,TRBJ2-5,TGTGCCAGCAGCTGGGTAACGGGACTAGCGGGAGAGACCCAGTACTTC,CASSWVTGLAGETQYF
.,TRBV9,.,TRBJ2-1,TGTGCCAGCAGCAAGATGGGGGGGGCTCTTCAGAATGAGCAGTTCTTC,CASSKMGGALQNEQFF
.,TRBV6-5,.,TRBJ2-2,TGTGCCAGCACTTTCGACAGAAACACCGGGGAGCTGTTTTTT,CASTFDRNTGELFF
.,TRBV6-6,TRBD2,TRBJ2-2,TGTGCCAGCAGACCTACTAGCGGGCTGAACACCGGGGAGCTGTTTTTT,CASRPTSGLNTGELFF
.,TRBV7-8,TRBD1,TRBJ2-7,TGTGCCAGCAGCTTGTACAGGGGGGTCTCCTACGAGCAGTACTTC,CASSLYRGVSYEQYF
.,TRBV14,TRBD1,TRBJ2-5,TGTGCCAGCACCACTCAGAGACAGGGCCACCAAGAGACCCAGTACTTC,CASTTQRQGHQETQYF
few,TRBV5-4,TRBD2,TRBJ2-7,TGTGCCAGCAGCTTGGGGGGGCGAGCGGGAGGGACCTACGAGCAGTACTTC,CASSLGGRAGGTYEQYF
.,TRBV7-9,.,TRBJ2-1,TGTGCCAGCAGCCTCCGGGACACCTCCTACAATGAGCAGTTCTTC,CASSLRDTSYNEQFF
.,TRBV27,.,TRBJ2-2,TGTGCCAGCAGTTACTTCCGGAACACCGGGGAGCTGTTTTTT,CASSYFRNTGELFF
.,TRBV19,.,TRBJ2-2,TGTGCCACCCTACAGGGAGTCTCGTATCCCGGGGAGCTGTTTTTT,CATLQGVSYPGELFF
.,TRBV28,.,TRBJ1-2,TGTGCCAGCAGTTCATACGTACAAAGGGGCTATGGCTACACCTTC,CASSSYVQRGYGYTF
.,TRBV2,TRBD2,TRBJ2-4,TGTGCCAGCAGTGATTCGGGAGGAAACATTCAGTACTTC,CASSDSGGNIQYF
.,TRBV6-5,TRBD2,TRBJ2-4,TGTGCCAGCAGTTATACTAGCGGGGAAAACATTCAGTACTTC,CASSYTSGENIQYF
.,TRBV7-2,TRBD2,TRBJ2-5,TGTGCCAGCAGCTTACGGACTAGCGGCAATACGGCCAAGACCCAGTACTTC,CASSLRTSGNTAKTQYF
few,TRBV7-6,TRBD1,TRBJ2-4,TGTGCCAGCAAGAGAGACAGGGCAAAAAACATTCAGTACTTC,CASKRDRAKNIQYF
.,TRBV12-5,TRBD2,TRBJ2-7,TGTGCTAGTGGTCCTAGCGGGAGATTCTACGAGCAGTACTTC,CASGPSGRFYEQYF
.,TRBV11-3,TRBD2,TRBJ2-2,TGTGCCAGCAGCCGAGAGCGGGAGTTCACCGGGGAGCTGTTTTTT,CASSREREFTGELFF
.,TRBV4-1,TRBD2,TRBJ2-5,TGCGCCAGCAGCCTACTCTACCCCGGGACTAGCGGTCCCGAGACCCAGTACTTC,CASSLLYPGTSGPETQYF
.,TRBV2,.,TRBJ2-7,TGTGCCAGCAGTGAAGAGGCCGTGTCGCTGGGGGGAACCGAGCAGTACTTC,CASSEEAVSLGGTEQYF
.,TRBV5-1,.,TRBJ1-2,TGCGCCAGCAGCCCTGAAGCCACGGGTGGCTACACCTTC,CASSPEATGGYTF
.,TRBV29-1,.,TRBJ2-7,TGCAGCGTTGAGAGGTTGGAGGGGAGCGAGCAGTACTTC,CSVERLEGSEQYF
.,TRBV10-3,TRBD1,TRBJ1-2,TGTGCCATCAGTGAGCAAGGACAGGGAGACTACACCTTC,CAISEQGQGDYTF
.,TRBV28,.,TRBJ2-7,TGTGCCAGCAGTTTATTGGCGCGGCTAACCTACGAGCAGTACTTC,CASSLLARLTYEQYF